This T cell receptor (beta chain) emerged from a study of regulatory T cells in long-lasting Graves disease. Time point given: persistent/refractory GD, antithyroid drugs over 5 years with positive TRAb. TCR sequences were obtained from RNA taken from PBMCs. Arm-PCR of CDR3 regions and iRepertoire HTBI primers were used to build TCR beta libraries. TCRdb re-called the multiplex PCR reads with MiXCR, one entry per CDR3 protein. This table has roughly 500,000 distinct CDR3 sequences, 20% to 25% appearing once. This clonotype was seen a handful of times. As yet, its antigen is unknown. Germline V lookup: CDR1 PRHDT, CDR2 FYEKMQ (reference sequence). Trimming pared 3 bases from V and 4 bases from J, leaving 4 bases between. The CDR3 runs 12 residues. General study findings and limits: Only peripheral blood was studied, not thyroid tissue. Segments TRBV28, TRBJ1-2 and TRBJ2-5 showed preferential usage in persistent disease.

This clonotype was obtained from a female donor with Graves disease. The V gene is TRBV13, the J gene TRBJ1-5; D remains unclear. Here the sequenced sample was peripheral blood mononuclear cells (PBMCs), taken when the disease was refractory, from a patient treated with antithyroid drugs. CDR3 amino acids: CASSFLNQPQHF. The CDR3 nucleotides are TGTGCCAGCAGCTTCTTGAATCAGCCCCAGCATTTT.